The sequence of this T cell receptor beta chain was determined in a study of OX40 agonist ivuxolimab in advanced cancers. As for this clone: Its antigen is still unknown.

Trimming shortened V by 4 bases and J by 3 bases, and 15 bases separated the two germline ends. The CDR3 consists of 14 residues. CDR1 is SQVTM and CDR2 is ANQGSEA in the germline V gene. Libraries were prepared by immunoSEQ multiplex PCR; TCRdb keeps only in-frame clonotypes and omits some of them. The sample shows about 100,000 clones, about 83% of them seen only once. Overall study findings and caveats: CD4+ and CD8+ T cells in blood underwent clonal expansion by week 6 at 0.1 to 3.0 mg/kg.

The specimen was CD4+ or CD8+ T cells sorted from blood, collected in a trial of the OX40 agonist ivuxolimab. The chain combines TRBV29-1 with TRBJ1-2; D possibly corresponds to TRBD1 (5 bases). This sequence originates from an adult with an advanced solid tumor such as melanoma, head and neck, liver or kidney cancer. The CDR3 spells CSVGGEGAYYGYTF. The CDR3 DNA reads TGCAGCGTTGGAGGGGAAGGGGCCTACTATGGCTACACCTTC.